Below, 6 T cell receptor beta chains from the same sample are listed, as sequenced in a study of Ad26.COV2.S vaccination and SARS-CoV-2 variants. Treatment described: roughly 18 received Ad26.COV2.S at low or high dose, single or two shots; several received placebo; per-sample allocation not given. Sampling was done on day 63 after the first vaccine or placebo injection. Assay: immunoSEQ multiplex PCR; the TCRdb copy retains only in-frame clones and omits some. This table holds roughly 460,000 clones, 89% found once. The starting material was peripheral blood, obtained in a trial of Ad26.COV2.S vaccine versus placebo. Source of these receptors: a person between 18 and 65 years old who received the Ad26.COV2.S COVID-19 vaccine or a placebo.

The chain employs TRBV12-3 or TRBV12-4 and TRBJ2-7; TRBD1 might be the D (5 bases). The CDR3 totals 11 residues. Trimming took off 6 bases at V and 9 bases at J, with 12 bases between the two ends. CDR3 coding DNA: TGTGCCAGCAGCCAGGGTTATGGGCAGTACTTC. Translation: CASSQGYGQYF.

The chain recombines TRBV6-5 with TRBJ2-2; D gene uncertain. Trimming pared 10 bases from V and 6 bases from J, leaving 18 bases between. The CDR3 is 14 amino acids. Per the germline V gene, CDR1 is MNHEY and CDR2 is SVGAGI. The CDR3 DNA reads as TGTGCCACTATGCTAATACTCAATCCCGGGGAGCTGTTTTTT. This gives the protein CATMLILNPGELFF.

The chain carries TRBV6-5 and TRBJ1-4; D gene uncertain. With 7 bases removed from V and 0 bases from J, the gap between germline ends came to 9 bases. This CDR3 contains 14 residues. CDR1 is MNHEY, CDR2 SVGAGI, per germline. The CDR3 sequence: CASTDSATNEKLFF. The CDR3 nucleotides read TGTGCCAGCACCGATAGTGCAACTAATGAAAAACTGTTTTTT.

The chain couples TRBV19 to TRBJ2-1, with a possible D match to TRBD1 (6 bases). There are 16 residues in the CDR3. CDR1 and CDR2 (germline): LNHDA, SQIVND (reference sequence). V gave up 6 bases and J gave up 3 bases, with 18 bases separating them. The CDR3 reads CASSFTGTSLYNEQFF. CDR3 DNA: TGTGCCAGTAGCTTTACCGGGACAAGTCTCTACAATGAGCAGTTCTTC.

V is TRBV28 and J is TRBJ2-3, with 11 bases identical to TRBD1. Looked up from germline, CDR1 is MDHEN and CDR2 is SYDVKM. The V segment lost 5 bases and the J segment 6 bases; nucleotides outside the gene matches: 7. This CDR3 comprises 15 residues. The CDR3 DNA reads as TGTGCCAGCAGTGGCCGGACAGGGGGCTCGGATACGCAGTATTTT. Protein sequence: CASSGRTGGSDTQYF.

The chain employs TRBV5-4 and TRBJ2-1; 10 bases fit TRBD2. The CDR3 is 14 amino acids. Germline CDR1 reads SGHNT; CDR2 reads YYREEE (reference sequence). J lost 6 bases, V lost 1 base, and 1 base had no gene match. This CDR3 reads CASSLSSGSNEQFF. The CDR3, as DNA: TGTGCCAGCAGCTTGTCTAGCGGGAGCAATGAGCAGTTCTTC.